Listed below are T cell receptor beta chains from one sample, sequenced in a study of blood T cell repertoires in COVID-19. Method: immunoSEQ multiplex PCR; TCRdb's copy keeps in-frame clones and lacks some. The sample shows 50,000 to 65,000 clones, 65% to 90% of them seen only once. Input material: peripheral blood. The origin of the receptors is a man aged 35 to 55 with acute or convalescent COVID-19. Both conserved end residues are part of each CDR3. D genes are given only for firm matches. A row's size may be missing; if present it is once, few, many or a size class.

j_call v_call d_call clone_size cdr3_nt cdr3_aa
TRBJ2-7 TRBV2 TRBD2 . TGTGCCAGCAGTGAATCGGGGGGGCAGCAGTACTTC CASSESGGQQYF
TRBJ2-2 TRBV2 . . TGTGCCAGCAGCCTGGACTCCCGAGACACCGGGGAGCTGTTTTTT CASSLDSRDTGELFF
TRBJ1-2 TRBV19 . . TGTGCCAGTATGAGACTGTTCGGGGATGGCTACACCTTC CASMRLFGDGYTF
TRBJ1-1 TRBV28 . once TGTGCCAGCAGCCGTCGGGGGGTGAACACTGAAGCTTTCTTT CASSRRGVNTEAFF
TRBJ2-2 TRBV6-5 . . TGTGCCAGCAGTTACTTAGCCCCCGGGGAGCTGTTTTTT CASSYLAPGELFF
TRBJ2-1 TRBV20-1 . . TGCACCCCGGTGGTCGGGCAGTTCTTC CTPVVGQFF
TRBJ2-1 TRBV7-9 TRBD1 . TGTGCCAGCAGCCCAACAGGGGGTGAGCAGTTCTTC CASSPTGGEQFF
TRBJ2-7 TRBV24-1 . . TGTGCCACCAGTGATGCCCGGGTTATAAGACAGTACTTC CATSDARVIRQYF
TRBJ1-6 TRBV30 . . TGTGCCTGGAGTGTACAGGCCGGTTCACCCCTCCACTTT CAWSVQAGSPLHF
TRBJ1-2 TRBV9 TRBD1 . TGTGCCAGCAGCGTGGCAAACAGGGGTGGCTACACCTTC CASSVANRGGYTF
TRBJ1-2 TRBV28 TRBD1 . TGTGCCATACCGGACAGGCACTATGGCTACACCTTC CAIPDRHYGYTF
TRBJ2-1 TRBV6-4 TRBD2 few TGTGCCAGCTCGAGCGGGGGGGACCCCTACAATGAGCAGTTCTTC CASSSGGDPYNEQFF
TRBJ1-2 TRBV7-3 TRBD1 . TGTGCCAGCAGTCCATCGACAGGGGACGGCTACACCTTC CASSPSTGDGYTF
TRBJ2-5 TRBV11-2 TRBD2 . TGTGCCAGCAGCGGCGGACTAGCGGGGGGAATGTCCCAGTACTTC CASSGGLAGGMSQYF
TRBJ2-1 TRBV5-6 . . TGTGCCAGCAGCTTGGGGGCAGGATACAATGAGCAGTTCTTC CASSLGAGYNEQFF
TRBJ1-1 TRBV5-1 . . TGCGCCAGCAGCTTGTCTCTGAACACTGAAGCTTTCTTT CASSLSLNTEAFF
TRBJ1-6 TRBV25-1 . . TGTGCCAGCAGTGAGGCAGGGTATCGGTCACCCCTCCACTTT CASSEAGYRSPLHF
TRBJ2-7 TRBV24-1 TRBD1 . TGTGCCACCAGTGATGGACAGGCGCCCTACGAGCAGTACTTC CATSDGQAPYEQYF
TRBJ1-3 TRBV3-1/TRBV3-2 . . TGTGCCAGCAGCCAAGGGCCGAACACCATATATTTT CASSQGPNTIYF
TRBJ1-5 TRBV6-1 TRBD1 . TGTGCCAGCAGTGGCGGGACAGGGGGCCGGAGCAATCAGCCCCAGCATTTT CASSGGTGGRSNQPQHF
TRBJ2-7 TRBV11-1 . . TGTGCCAGCACCCCCGGGGGAGGATCCTACGAGCAGTACTTC CASTPGGGSYEQYF
TRBJ1-1 TRBV5-1 TRBD1 . TGCGCCAGCAGCTCCGGACAGGGGACGGTTGACACTGAAGCTTTCTTT CASSSGQGTVDTEAFF
TRBJ2-7 TRBV11-3 . few TGTGCCAGCAGCTTTGGGCAGATCTACGAGCAGTACTTC CASSFGQIYEQYF
TRBJ1-5 TRBV18 . . TGTGCCAGCTCACCGCGGGGGGCCGATCAGCCCCAGCATTTT CASSPRGADQPQHF
TRBJ2-1 TRBV28 TRBD1 . TGTGCCAGCAGTCCCGGGACAGGGGGCTTATTGGAGCAGTTCTTC CASSPGTGGLLEQFF
TRBJ2-7 TRBV11-3 . . TGTGCCAGCAGCCAAGCGGGCGCCAGGCAGCAGTACTTC CASSQAGARQQYF
TRBJ2-5 TRBV7-3 TRBD2 once TGTGCCAGCAGCCGGACTAGCGAGAAGACCCAGTACTTC CASSRTSEKTQYF
TRBJ1-1 TRBV11-1 . . TGTGCCAGCAGCTTAGAAGTGAGCTCCACTGAAGCTTTCTTT CASSLEVSSTEAFF
TRBJ1-2 TRBV10-3 . . TGTGCCATCAGTGCCTCTACAGGAGATGATGGCTACACCTTC CAISASTGDDGYTF
TRBJ2-3 TRBV30 . . TGTGCCTGGAGCAGGGACACAGATACGCAGTATTTT CAWSRDTDTQYF
TRBJ2-3 TRBV4-1 . . TGCGCCAGCAGTCAACGTAACGACGGAGACACAGATACGCAGTATTTT CASSQRNDGDTDTQYF
TRBJ1-6 TRBV6-2/TRBV6-3 TRBD1 . TGTGCCAGCAGTCGCGACAGGGTGCAAACACCCCTCCACTTT CASSRDRVQTPLHF
TRBJ2-1 TRBV25-1 TRBD2 . TGTGCCAGCAGTCCCCCCGGCGGGGGGGCCAAGGGGCAGTTCTTC CASSPPGGGAKGQFF